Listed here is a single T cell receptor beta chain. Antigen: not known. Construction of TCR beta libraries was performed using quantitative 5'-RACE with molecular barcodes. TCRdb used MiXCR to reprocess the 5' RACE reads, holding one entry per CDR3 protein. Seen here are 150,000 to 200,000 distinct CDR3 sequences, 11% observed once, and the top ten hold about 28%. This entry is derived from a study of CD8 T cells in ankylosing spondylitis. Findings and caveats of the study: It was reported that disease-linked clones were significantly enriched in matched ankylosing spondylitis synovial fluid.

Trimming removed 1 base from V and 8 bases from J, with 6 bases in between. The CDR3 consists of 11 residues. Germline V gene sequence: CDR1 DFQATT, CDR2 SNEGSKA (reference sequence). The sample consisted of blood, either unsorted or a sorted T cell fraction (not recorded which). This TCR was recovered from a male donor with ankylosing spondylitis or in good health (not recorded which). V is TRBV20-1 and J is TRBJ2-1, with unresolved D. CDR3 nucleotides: TGCAGTGCTAGAGCTACACATGAGCAGTTCTTC. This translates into CSARATHEQFF.